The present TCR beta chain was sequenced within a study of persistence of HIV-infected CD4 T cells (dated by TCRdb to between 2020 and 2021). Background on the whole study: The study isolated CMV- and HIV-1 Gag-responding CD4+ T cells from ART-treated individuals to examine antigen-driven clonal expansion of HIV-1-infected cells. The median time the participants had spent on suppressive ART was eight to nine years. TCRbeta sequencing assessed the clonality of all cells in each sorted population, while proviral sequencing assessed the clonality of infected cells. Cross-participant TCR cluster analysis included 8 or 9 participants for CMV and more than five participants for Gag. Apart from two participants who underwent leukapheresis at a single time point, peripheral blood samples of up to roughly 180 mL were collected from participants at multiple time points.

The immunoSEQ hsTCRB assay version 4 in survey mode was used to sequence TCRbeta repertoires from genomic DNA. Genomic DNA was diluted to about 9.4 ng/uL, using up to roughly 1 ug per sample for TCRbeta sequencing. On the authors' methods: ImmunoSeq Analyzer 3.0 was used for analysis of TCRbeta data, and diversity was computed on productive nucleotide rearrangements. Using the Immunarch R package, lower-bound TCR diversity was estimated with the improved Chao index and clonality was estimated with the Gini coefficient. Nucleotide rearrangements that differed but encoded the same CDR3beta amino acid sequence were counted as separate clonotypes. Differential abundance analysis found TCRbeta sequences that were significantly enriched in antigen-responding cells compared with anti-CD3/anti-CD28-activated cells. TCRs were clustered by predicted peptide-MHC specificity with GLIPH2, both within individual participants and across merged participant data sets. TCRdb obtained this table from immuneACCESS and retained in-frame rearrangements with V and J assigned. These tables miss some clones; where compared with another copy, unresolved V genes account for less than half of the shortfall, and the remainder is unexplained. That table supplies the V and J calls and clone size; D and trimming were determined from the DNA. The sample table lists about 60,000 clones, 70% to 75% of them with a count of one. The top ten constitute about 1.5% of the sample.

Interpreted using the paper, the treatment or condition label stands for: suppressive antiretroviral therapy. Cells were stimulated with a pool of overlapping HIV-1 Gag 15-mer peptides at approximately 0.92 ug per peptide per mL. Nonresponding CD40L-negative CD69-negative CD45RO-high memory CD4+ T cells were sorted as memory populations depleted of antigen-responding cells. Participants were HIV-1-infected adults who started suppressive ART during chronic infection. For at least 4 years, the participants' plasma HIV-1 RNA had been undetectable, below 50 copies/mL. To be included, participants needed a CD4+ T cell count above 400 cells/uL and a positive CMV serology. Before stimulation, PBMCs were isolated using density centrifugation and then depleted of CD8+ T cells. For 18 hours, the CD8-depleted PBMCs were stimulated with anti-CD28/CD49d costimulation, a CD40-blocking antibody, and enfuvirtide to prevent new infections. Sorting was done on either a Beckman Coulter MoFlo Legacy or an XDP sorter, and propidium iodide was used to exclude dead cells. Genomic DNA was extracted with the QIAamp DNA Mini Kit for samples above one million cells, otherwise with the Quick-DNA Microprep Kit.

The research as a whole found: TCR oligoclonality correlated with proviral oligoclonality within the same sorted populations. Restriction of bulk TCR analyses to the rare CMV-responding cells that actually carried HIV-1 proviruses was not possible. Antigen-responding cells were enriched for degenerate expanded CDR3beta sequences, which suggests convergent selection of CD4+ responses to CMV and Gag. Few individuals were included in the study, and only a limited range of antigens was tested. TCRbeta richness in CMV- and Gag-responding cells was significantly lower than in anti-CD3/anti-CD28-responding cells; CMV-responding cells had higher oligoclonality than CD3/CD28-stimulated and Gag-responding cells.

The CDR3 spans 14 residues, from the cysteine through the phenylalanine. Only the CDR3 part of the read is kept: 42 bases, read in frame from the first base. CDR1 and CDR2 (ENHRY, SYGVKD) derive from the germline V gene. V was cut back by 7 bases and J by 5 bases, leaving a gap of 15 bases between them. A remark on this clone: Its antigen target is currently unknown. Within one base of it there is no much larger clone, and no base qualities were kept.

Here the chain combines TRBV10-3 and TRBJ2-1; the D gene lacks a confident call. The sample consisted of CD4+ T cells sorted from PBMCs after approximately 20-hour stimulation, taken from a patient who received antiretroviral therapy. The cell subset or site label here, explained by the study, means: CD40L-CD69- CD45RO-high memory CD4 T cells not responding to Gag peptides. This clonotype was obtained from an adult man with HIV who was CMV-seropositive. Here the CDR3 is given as CAIKSTLSHNEQFF. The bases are TGTGCCATCAAAAGCACACTATCTCACAATGAGCAGTTCTTC.